This T cell receptor (beta chain) was profiled in a study of chemoradiotherapy in HPV16-positive cancers. About the research overall: Candidate HPV-specific T-cell clones and common TCR motifs came from functional assays in a couple of HPV16-positive patients.

In regard to this clone: Its specificity is not known.

This table comes from immunoSEQ multiplex PCR, and its TCRdb copy is limited to in-frame clones, with some not included. The sample contains 4,000 to 5,500 clones, 91% of which appear only once. Whole-study results and caveats: In HPV16-positive patients, HPV-responsive T-cell expansion tracked better recurrence-free survival. Candidate HPV-specific clones and E7-related TCR motifs grew in tumor during treatment.

Repertoires were sampled repeatedly during chemoradiotherapy. The CDR3 covers 13 residues. After removal of 0 bases from V and 4 bases from J, the junction contained 0 bases not matched to a gene. CDR1 is SGHNT and CDR2 is YYREEE in the germline V gene (reference sequence). The chain is built from TRBV5-4 and TRBJ2-5; 7 bases fit TRBD2. The sample here was tumor tissue, taken from a patient who underwent chemoradiotherapy. This TCR derives from a human donor with HPV-associated anogenital cancer. CDR3 region: CASSLGGGETQYF. CDR3 DNA sequence: TGTGCCAGCAGCTTGGGCGGGGGAGAGACCCAGTACTTC.